The following is a T cell receptor beta chain sequence with its context. Antigen specificity is unknown. These data originate in a study of cytomegalovirus exposure and HLA in healthy donors. Study outcomes and limitations: The study had only CMV serostatus as immune exposure information. In presence/absence analyses, roughly uniform sequencing depth across donors was assumed.

The study ran its PCR with 60 Vbeta and 13 Jbeta primers. Authors' data handling: A later analysis tallied 75 million to 80 million unique TCR beta chains, about 11 million of them shared. Produced via immunoSEQ multiplex PCR; TCRdb's table is partial and in-frame only. V, J and clone size are taken as reported in that table, and D and trimming were inferred from the DNA itself. The data hold roughly 120,000 clones, with under 85% observed a single time. V was pared by 5 bases and J by 11 bases, with 13 bases of the junction left unmatched. CDR1 and CDR2 (germline): MNHNY, SVGAGI (reference sequence). This CDR3 has 16 amino acids.

This TCR derives from a man aged 25 to 40 in good health and CMV-seropositive. Sequenced: PBMCs. The V gene is TRBV6-6, the J gene TRBJ1-6; 9 bases are shared with TRBD1. The DNA of the CDR3 is TGTGCCAGCAGTCCTTCAAAAACAGGGGGCGCGACACCCCTCCACTTT. This gives the protein CASSPSKTGGATPLHF.